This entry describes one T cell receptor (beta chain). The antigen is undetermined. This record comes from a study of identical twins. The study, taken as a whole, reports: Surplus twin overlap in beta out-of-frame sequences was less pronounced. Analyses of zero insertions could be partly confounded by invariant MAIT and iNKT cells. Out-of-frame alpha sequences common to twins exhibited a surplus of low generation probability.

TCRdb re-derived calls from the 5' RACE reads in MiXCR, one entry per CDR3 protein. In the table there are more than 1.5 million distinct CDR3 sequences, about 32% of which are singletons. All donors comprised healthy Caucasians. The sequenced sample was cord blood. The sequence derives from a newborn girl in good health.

For the CDR3, the DNA is TGTGCCACGATAAGGCGGAGCGTCTACCAAGAGACCCAGTTCTTC. Translating gives CATIRRSVYQETQFF. The chain links TRBV2 to TRBJ2-5; the D is unclear. The J call is doubtful: the DNA matches TRBJ2-1 better. This CDR3 contains 15 residues. CDR1 SNHLY and CDR2 FYNNEI come from the germline V gene.